Following are 12 T cell receptor beta chains from one sample sequenced in a study of blood T cell repertoires in COVID-19. Method: immunoSEQ multiplex PCR; TCRdb's copy keeps in-frame clones and lacks some. Here the sample spans 350,000 to 450,000 clones, less than 90% being singletons. The sequencing input was peripheral blood. The receptors shown here come from an older woman with COVID-19, enrolled during active disease.

The V and J genes are TRBV9 and TRBJ2-3, with 9 bases aligning to TRBD2. The J segment lost 4 bases and the V segment lost 1 base, leaving 4 bases of the junction unmatched. Germline CDR1 reads SGDLS; CDR2 reads YYNGEE. The CDR3 loop spans 15 amino acids. CDR3 protein: CASSVQAGGSDTQYF. Here the CDR3 DNA reads TGTGCCAGCAGCGTACAAGCGGGGGGTTCAGATACGCAGTATTTT.

This sequence joins TRBV3-1 (or the pseudogene TRBV3-2) and TRBJ2-5, with 7 bases aligning to TRBD2. Germline V gives CDR1 LGHDT, CDR2 YNNKEL (reference sequence). V was clipped by 3 bases and J by 5 bases; unmatched bases: 9. The length of the CDR3 is 15 residues. CDR3 nucleotide sequence: TGTGCCAGCAGCCATCTCCTTATGGGAGGGGAGACCCAGTACTTC. Protein: CASSHLLMGGETQYF.

This rearrangement joins TRBV6-6 to TRBJ2-5; 7 bases line up with TRBD1. The CDR3 length is 12 residues. The V gene end was trimmed by 6 bases and the J gene end by 5 bases; junction bases not matched to a gene: 3. Per germline, CDR1 MNHNY and CDR2 SVGAGI (reference sequence). DNA for the CDR3: TGTGCCAGCAGCCACAGGGGTGAGACCCAGTACTTC. Translation: CASSHRGETQYF.

The J gene is TRBJ1-2, the V gene TRBV20-1, with D possibly TRBD1 on 5 matching bases. The germline CDR1 and CDR2 sequences are DFQATT and SNEGSKA (reference sequence). The CDR3 runs to 15 residues. Trimming stripped 3 bases from V and 4 bases from J, with 18 bases between. In DNA form, the CDR3 reads TGCAGTGCTAGTCCCGCGGGACTCATTGGCTATGGCTACACCTTC. Protein product: CSASPAGLIGYGYTF.

This clone was seen only a few times. The chain couples TRBV5-1 to TRBJ2-2; D possibly corresponds to TRBD2 (6 bases). Germline V gene data show CDR1 as SGHRS and CDR2 as YFSETQ. The CDR3 has 16 amino acids. Trimming left V 2 bases short and J 9 bases short, with 20 bases between. Written as DNA, the CDR3 is TGCGCCAGCAGCTTAACCGGACGGGGGAGTTTTAGGGAGCTGTTTTTT. Its translation: CASSLTGRGSFRELFF.

V and J are TRBV30 and TRBJ1-2; D is possibly TRBD1 (5 bases). Trimming removed 4 bases at V and 7 bases at J, with 16 bases between. This CDR3 has 13 residues. Germline values: CDR1 GTSNPN, CDR2 SVGIG (reference sequence). The CDR3 spells CAWTTQGTGGYTF. In DNA, the CDR3 is TGTGCCTGGACGACCCAGGGAACGGGTGGCTACACCTTC.

J is TRBJ2-7 and V is TRBV9; TRBD1 agrees at 7 bases. CDR1 and CDR2 from the germline V gene are SGDLS and YYNGEE. The CDR3 consists of 16 residues. Losses at the gene ends were 3 bases for V and 4 bases for J; bases not matched to a gene: 13. CDR3 sequence (DNA): TGTGCCAGCAGCGCCAACCCGGGACAGATAATATACGAGCAGTACTTC. Encoded protein: CASSANPGQIIYEQYF.

V usage is TRBV29-1 and J usage is TRBJ2-5; D remains ambiguous. The CDR3 has 15 residues. Germline V gives CDR1 SQVTM, CDR2 ANQGSEA. V was trimmed by 4 bases and J by 2 bases, leaving 17 bases between them. CDR3 in DNA: TGCAGCGTTGTCGGAAAAAAGGAGCCGCAAGAGACCCAGTACTTC. Its protein is CSVVGKKEPQETQYF.

The V call is TRBV7-2, the J call TRBJ1-3; D perhaps matches TRBD1 (5 bases). Germline V lookup: CDR1 SGHTA, CDR2 FQGNSA. V was clipped by 3 bases and J by 1 base, with 10 bases between them. The CDR3 sequence is 15 residues long. In DNA form, the CDR3 reads TGTGCCAGCAGCTTCTACGGGGGTTCTGGAAACACCATATATTTT. Its translation: CASSFYGGSGNTIYF. Combining the CDR3 with reference TRBV7-2 and TRBJ1-3 gives the whole variable domain GAGVSQSPSNKVTEKGKDVELRCDPISGHTALYWYRQSLGQGLEFLIYFQGNSAPDKSGLPSDRFSAERTGGSVSTLTIQRTQQEDSAVYLCASSFYGGSGNTIYFGEGSWLTVV.

The chain combines TRBV7-9 with TRBJ2-2, with TRBD1 matching over 9 bases. Germline V gives CDR1 SEHNR, CDR2 FQNEAQ (reference sequence). The CDR3 length is 17 residues. V gave up 4 bases and J gave up 5 bases; unmatched junction bases: 11. CDR3: CASSYEGQGYGTGELFF. CDR3 nucleotides: TGTGCCAGCAGCTATGAAGGACAGGGGTACGGTACCGGGGAGCTGTTTTTT. Looking up the rest from reference TRBV7-9 and TRBJ2-2 gives the full variable domain: DTGVSQNPRHKITKRGQNVTFRCDPISEHNRLYWYRQTLGQGPEFLTYFQNEAQLEKSRLLSDRFSAERPKGSFSTLEIQRTEQGDSAMYLCASSYEGQGYGTGELFFGEGSRLTVL.

The gene calls are TRBV9 and TRBJ2-5; D unclear. CDR3 length equals 12 residues. CDR1 is SGDLS, CDR2 YYNGEE, per germline. Trimming removed 4 bases at V and 5 bases at J, with 9 bases between. The CDR3 DNA sequence: TGTGCCAGCAGCCCCCAAGAGGAGACCCAGTACTTC. It translates to CASSPQEETQYF.

The chain combines TRBV19 with TRBJ1-1; tentative D call: TRBD1 (6 bases). V lost 1 base and J 4 bases, leaving 16 bases between the germline ends. Per the germline V gene, CDR1 is LNHDA and CDR2 is SQIVND (reference sequence). The length of the CDR3 is 16 residues. CDR3 nucleotides: TGTGCCAGTAGTATAGCCCAAACAGGGTCGGGCACTGAAGCTTTCTTT. It codes for CASSIAQTGSGTEAFF.